These 10 T cell receptor beta chains were all obtained from the same sample, sequenced in a study of CD8 T cells in Susac syndrome. An input of about 0.5 to 1 ug of RNA was subjected to reverse transcription using random hexamers. Via MiXCR, TCRdb re-called the immunoSEQ multiplex PCR reads, giving one row per CDR3 protein. The table lists about 150,000 distinct CDR3 sequences, over 95% of them singletons. The sequencing input was CD8+ T cells from PBMCs. Every receptor here comes from a human donor with multiple sclerosis.

The chain has TRBV5-4 and TRBJ1-6; D is undetermined. Per germline, CDR1 SGHNT and CDR2 YYREEE (reference sequence). Trimming took off 2 bases at V and 15 bases at J, with 12 bases between the two ends. CDR3 length: 12 amino acids. The CDR3 nucleotides are TGTGCCAGCAGCTTTGGCGGGTTTCACCTCCACTTT. Encoded protein: CASSFGGFHLHF. The whole variable domain, remainder taken from reference TRBV5-4 and TRBJ1-6, is ETGVTQSPTHLIKTRGQQVTLRCSSQSGHNTVSWYQQALGQGPQFIFQYYREEENGRGNFPPRFSGLQFPNYSSELNVNALELDDSALYLCASSFGGFHLHFGNGTRLTVT.

The V call is TRBV5-1, the J call TRBJ2-1; D may be TRBD2 (7 bases). Trimming removed 5 bases at V and 5 bases at J, with 17 bases between. Germline CDR1 is SGHRS and CDR2 is YFSETQ. The CDR3 runs 15 residues. The CDR3 region has the DNA TGCGCCAGCAGTCTGTATGCGGGGGCCCACAATGAGCAGTTCTTC. Translating it yields CASSLYAGAHNEQFF.

The chain employs TRBV30 and TRBJ2-7, with 9 bases that match TRBD2. CDR3 length: 14 residues. CDR1 is GTSNPN and CDR2 is SVGIG in the germline V gene (reference sequence). Trimming at V came to 5 bases and at J to 0 bases, leaving 5 bases not matched to a gene. The CDR3 DNA is TGTGCCTGGGACCTAGCGGGGAGCTCCTACGAGCAGTACTTC. Translation: CAWDLAGSSYEQYF.

The count of this clonotype is one. The CDR3 region is CASSEDPPYNEQFF. For the CDR3, the DNA is TGTGCCAGCAGCGAGGATCCGCCCTACAATGAGCAGTTCTTC. The chain recombines TRBV9 with TRBJ2-1; no reliable D call. V lost 3 bases to trimming and J lost 2 bases, with 9 bases between them. CDR1 SGDLS and CDR2 YYNGEE come from the germline V gene. This CDR3 is built from 14 residues. The full variable domain, with the rest looked up from reference TRBV9 and TRBJ2-1, is DSGVTQTPKHLITATGQRVTLRCSPRSGDLSVYWYQQSLDQGLQFLIQYYNGEERAKGNILERFSAQQFPDLHSELNLSSLELGDSALYFCASSEDPPYNEQFFGPGTRLTVL.

This rearrangement joins TRBV3-1 to TRBJ1-1; D ambiguous. Trimming left V 4 bases short and J 5 bases short, with 14 bases between. CDR3 size: 14 residues. The germline V gene encodes CDR1 LGHDT and CDR2 YNNKEL (reference sequence). This CDR3 reads CASSPPHGLTEAFF. DNA for the CDR3: TGTGCCAGCAGCCCACCCCATGGATTGACTGAAGCTTTCTTT.

The chain joins TRBV11-1 to TRBJ1-1; D gene unclear. The ends were cut back, 7 bases at V and 1 base at J, with 13 bases in the middle. The CDR3 spans 14 residues. The V gene's germline CDR1 is SGHAT and CDR2 FQDESV (reference sequence). This CDR3 is CASTPARGNTEAFF. CDR3 nucleotides: TGTGCCAGCACCCCCGCACGGGGGAACACTGAAGCTTTCTTT.

The CDR3 DNA follows: TGTGCCTGGGGGACTACGGAGCAGTACTTC. This encodes CAWGTTEQYF. The chain has TRBV30 and TRBJ2-7, with 7 bases matching TRBD2. The CDR3 sequence is 10 residues long. The V gene end was trimmed by 5 bases and the J gene end by 7 bases; junction bases not matched to a gene: 2. Germline lookup yields CDR1 GTSNPN and CDR2 SVGIG (reference sequence).

The rearrangement joins TRBV4-2 to TRBJ2-7; possible D gene TRBD2, 5 bases. V lost 4 bases to trimming and J lost 3 bases, with 16 bases between them. Germline values: CDR1 LGHNA, CDR2 YNFKEQ. The CDR3 contains 15 residues. The CDR3 here is CASSPYGRDDYEQYF. The CDR3 region has the DNA TGTGCCAGCAGCCCTTACGGACGGGATGACTACGAGCAGTACTTC.

The chain couples TRBV30 to TRBJ1-5; 7 positions match TRBD1. With 4 bases clipped from V and 1 base from J, the junction kept 4 bases outside the gene matches. The germline CDR1 and CDR2 sequences are GTSNPN and SVGIG (reference sequence). CDR3 length: 14 residues. The CDR3 loop reads CAWITGQSNQPQHF. The CDR3 DNA follows: TGTGCCTGGATTACGGGACAGAGCAATCAGCCCCAGCATTTT.

The chain joins TRBV7-9 to TRBJ2-3; a possible D gene is TRBD2 (6 bases). CDR3 size: 16 residues. V lost 1 base and J 0 bases, leaving 11 bases between the germline ends. Per the germline V gene, CDR1 is SEHNR and CDR2 is FQNEAQ (reference sequence). CDR3 DNA sequence: TGTGCCAGCAGCTTAGAGGCGGGGCCAAGCACAGATACGCAGTATTTT. The encoded protein is CASSLEAGPSTDTQYF.